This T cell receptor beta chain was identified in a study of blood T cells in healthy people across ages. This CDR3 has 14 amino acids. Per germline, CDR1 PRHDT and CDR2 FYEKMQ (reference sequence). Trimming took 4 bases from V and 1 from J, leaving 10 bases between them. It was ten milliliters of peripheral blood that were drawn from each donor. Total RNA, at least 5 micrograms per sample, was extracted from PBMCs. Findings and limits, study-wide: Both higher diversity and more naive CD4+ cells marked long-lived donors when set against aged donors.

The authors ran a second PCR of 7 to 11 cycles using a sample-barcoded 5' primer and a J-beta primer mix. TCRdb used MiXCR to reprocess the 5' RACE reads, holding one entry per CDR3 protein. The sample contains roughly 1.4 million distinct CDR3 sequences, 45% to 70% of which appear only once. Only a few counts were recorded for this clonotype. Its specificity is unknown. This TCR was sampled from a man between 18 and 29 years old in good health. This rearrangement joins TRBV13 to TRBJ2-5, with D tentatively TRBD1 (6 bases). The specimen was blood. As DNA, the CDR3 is TGTGCCAGCAGCTACCGGGACACCCAAGAGACCCAGTACTTC. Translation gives CASSYRDTQETQYF.